These 29 T cell receptor beta chains originate from one sample sequenced in a study of long-term antiretroviral therapy in people with HIV. Sequencing used immunoSEQ v3.0 at survey level. This table comes from immunoSEQ multiplex PCR, and its TCRdb copy is limited to in-frame clones, with some not included. The sample lists tens of thousands of clones; approximately 84% were seen once. The starting material was unsorted PBMCs, obtained 3.1 years after starting antiretroviral therapy. Receptor source: a woman in her fifties or sixties with HIV.

V is TRBV9 and J is TRBJ2-3; 9 bases are a match to TRBD2. Trimming removed 4 bases from V and 3 bases from J; junction bases left unmatched: 9. CDR1 SGDLS and CDR2 YYNGEE come from the germline V gene. The CDR3 runs 16 residues. CDR3: CASSPSASGATDTQYF. In DNA form, the CDR3 reads TGTGCCAGCAGCCCGTCTGCTAGCGGGGCAACAGATACGCAGTATTTT.

This clone appeared a single time. The chain couples TRBV5-1 to TRBJ2-3; 7 bases agree with TRBD2. Per the germline V gene, CDR1 is SGHRS and CDR2 is YFSETQ. This CDR3 has 16 residues. After removal of 0 bases from V and 2 bases from J, the junction contained 6 bases not matched to a gene. The CDR3 DNA reads as TGCGCCAGCAGCTTGGTGAGCGGGGTGACCACAGATACGCAGTATTTT. It is translated as CASSLVSGVTTDTQYF. Using reference TRBV5-1 and TRBJ2-3 for the parts outside the CDR3, the full variable domain is KAGVTQTPRYLIKTRGQQVTLSCSPISGHRSVSWYQQTPGQGLQFLFEYFSETQRNKGNFPGRFSGRQFSNSRSEMNVSTLELGDSALYLCASSLVSGVTTDTQYFGPGTRLTVL.

The V gene is TRBV6-1, the J gene TRBJ2-5, with D tentatively TRBD1 or TRBD2 (5 bases each). V lost 6 bases and J lost 0, with 14 bases in between. The CDR3 is made up of 15 amino acids. CDR1 MNHNS and CDR2 SASEGT come from the germline V gene. Here the CDR3 DNA reads TGTGCCAGCAGGGGGCCGGGACGGAACCAAGAGACCCAGTACTTC. It encodes CASRGPGRNQETQYF.

This clone appeared once. This chain connects TRBV5-4 to TRBJ2-1; D remains ambiguous. This CDR3 contains 16 residues. V lost 8 bases to trimming and J lost 10 bases, with 28 bases between them. Germline CDR1 and CDR2: SGHNT and YYREEE (reference sequence). The chain's CDR3 is CASRVRGGLGFGEQFF. The CDR3 DNA follows: TGTGCCAGTAGAGTTCGCGGTGGCCTGGGATTCGGAGAGCAGTTCTTC.

The chain uses TRBV30 and TRBJ2-7, with a possible D match to TRBD1 (5 bases). Trimming left V 2 bases short and J 6 bases short, with 11 bases between. CDR1 is GTSNPN and CDR2 is SVGIG in the germline V gene (reference sequence). This CDR3 spans 12 amino acids. In nucleotides, the CDR3 is TGTGCCTGGAGTTCATGGGGCCTCGAGCAGTACTTC. Translated: CAWSSWGLEQYF. Filled out from reference TRBV30 and TRBJ2-7, the complete variable domain reads SQTIHQWPATLVQPVGSPLSLECTVEGTSNPNLYWYRQAAGRGLQLLFYSVGIGQISSEVPQNLSASRPQDRQFILSSKKLLLSDSGFYLCAWSSWGLEQYFGPGTRLTVT.

The chain is built from TRBV6-4 and TRBJ2-7; 8 bases align to TRBD2. This CDR3 is 14 amino acids long. In germline, CDR1 is MRHNA, CDR2 SNTAGT. J lost 5 bases, V lost 6 bases, and 9 bases had no gene match. CDR3: CASRPGGRRHEQYV. In DNA form, the CDR3 reads TGTGCCAGCAGACCGGGGGGGCGCCGACACGAGCAGTACGTC.

V is TRBV5-1 and J is TRBJ1-4; 9 bases agree with TRBD1. Germline CDR1 SGHRS, CDR2 YFSETQ. Losses at the gene ends were 0 bases for V and 4 bases for J; bases not matched to a gene: 4. This CDR3 spans 16 amino acids. CDR3 sequence (DNA): TGCGCCAGCAGCTTGGATGGACAGGGGCGTAATGAAAAACTGTTTTTT. Amino acids: CASSLDGQGRNEKLFF.

V gene TRBV5-6 combines with J gene TRBJ2-3; D not resolved. The V gene lost 0 bases and the J gene lost 2 bases, with 13 bases spanning the gap. CDR3 length: 16 residues. Germline-derived CDR1 and CDR2 are SGHDT and YYEEEE. This CDR3 is CASSLDKGLITDTQYF. CDR3 nucleotides: TGTGCCAGCAGCTTGGATAAGGGATTGATCACAGATACGCAGTATTTT.

For the CDR3, the DNA is TGTGCCAGCAAGGGGTCCGGGGCGGGGGAGGAAAAACTGTTTTTT. This encodes CASKGSGAGEEKLFF. The chain couples TRBV6-5 to TRBJ1-4; D may be TRBD1 (5 bases). This CDR3 region has 15 residues. Germline assignment: CDR1 MNHEY and CDR2 SVGAGI. V lost 7 bases to trimming and J lost 8 bases, with 20 bases between them.

This rearrangement joins TRBV10-3 to TRBJ2-6, with D perhaps TRBD1 (5 bases). Trimming took off 6 bases at V and 8 bases at J, with 14 bases between the two ends. Germline V gene sequence: CDR1 ENHRY, CDR2 SYGVKD. CDR3 size: 14 residues. In nucleotides, the CDR3 is TGTGCCATCAGGCAGGGTGCTGGAACCAACGTCCTGACTTTC. Translating it yields CAIRQGAGTNVLTF.

This chain links TRBV7-9 with TRBJ2-1, with D tentatively TRBD1 (6 bases). The CDR3 length is 14 residues. Per germline, CDR1 SEHNR and CDR2 FQNEAQ (reference sequence). The germline V and J ends were trimmed by 5 bases and 4 bases, with 12 bases remaining between them. CDR3 in amino acids: CASSLRDKYNEQFF. The DNA of the CDR3 is TGTGCCAGCAGCCTCCGGGACAAATACAATGAGCAGTTCTTC.

The chain is built from TRBV2 and TRBJ1-2; D unresolved. Per the germline V gene, CDR1 is SNHLY and CDR2 is FYNNEI. The length of the CDR3 is 14 residues. Trimming shortened V by 7 bases and J by 1 base, and 13 bases separated the two germline ends. CDR3 in DNA: TGTGCCAGCAACCAGGACGGATTTAACTATGGCTACACCTTC. Protein sequence: CASNQDGFNYGYTF.

This chain connects TRBV4-1 to TRBJ1-3, with 7 bases identical to TRBD1. Unmatched junction bases numbered 12, after V lost 4 bases and J lost 0 bases. CDR1 and CDR2 from the germline V gene are MGHRA and YSYEKL. The length of the CDR3 is 18 residues. CDR3 DNA sequence: TGCGCCAGCAGCCCACCTCGAGGGGACAGAGCCTCTGGAAACACCATATATTTT. Amino acids: CASSPPRGDRASGNTIYF.

The CDR3 loop is CASSTPGVKSETQYF. The CDR3 DNA sequence: TGTGCCAGCAGTACCCCCGGGGTCAAGAGTGAGACCCAGTACTTC. The chain employs TRBV28 and TRBJ2-5; a possible D gene is TRBD2 (5 bases). V was shortened by 5 bases and J by 5 bases, with 18 bases between the two germline ends. The CDR3 loop spans 15 amino acids. CDR1 MDHEN and CDR2 SYDVKM come from the germline V gene.

This sequence joins TRBV11-2 and TRBJ2-5; tentatively, D is TRBD1 (5 bases). The CDR3 is 16 amino acids. Trimming pared 6 bases from V and 4 bases from J, leaving 21 bases between. Germline V gene lookup returns CDR1 SGHAT and CDR2 FQNNGV. The CDR3 region has the DNA TGTGCCAGCAGGGGCCTCCAGGGCCCGGCTTTAGAGACCCAGTACTTC. It specifies CASRGLQGPALETQYF.

The V and J genes are TRBV2 and TRBJ1-4; 7 bases agree with TRBD1. CDR1 and CDR2 (germline): SNHLY, FYNNEI. J lost 8 bases, V lost 1 base, and 19 bases had no gene match. The CDR3 runs to 19 residues. The CDR3 DNA reads TGTGCCAGCAGTGAAGGCGTTAATCCGGGTACAGGGGTTCAGGAAAAACTGTTTTTT. Amino acids: CASSEGVNPGTGVQEKLFF.

V is TRBV6-1 and J is TRBJ2-5, with 9 nucleotides matching TRBD1. From germline, CDR1 is MNHNS and CDR2 SASEGT. V was pared by 8 bases and J by 6 bases, with 10 bases of the junction left unmatched. This CDR3 has 14 residues. The CDR3 coding sequence is TGTGCCAGCTGGGAGGGGACAGGGATAAAGACCCAGTACTTC. Translating gives CASWEGTGIKTQYF.

The chain combines TRBV5-4 with TRBJ1-3, with D maybe TRBD1 (5 bases). The CDR3 has 13 residues. Germline CDR1 reads SGHNT; CDR2 reads YYREEE (reference sequence). V lost 3 bases and J lost 7, with 11 bases in between. CDR3 loop: CASSWRGGNTIYF. CDR3 in DNA: TGTGCCAGCAGCTGGAGGGGCGGGAACACCATATATTTT.

This clone was found a few times. The chain couples TRBV29-1 to TRBJ1-2, with D tentatively TRBD1 (5 bases). The V gene lost 4 bases and the J gene lost 2 bases, with 8 bases spanning the gap. CDR3 length equals 12 residues. The germline V gene has CDR1 SQVTM and CDR2 ANQGSEA. The CDR3 DNA reads as TGCAGCGTTGTTAAGGGGAACTATGGCTACACCTTC. This translates into CSVVKGNYGYTF. Full variable domain (missing parts from reference TRBV29-1 and TRBJ1-2): SAVISQKPSRDICQRGTSLTIQCQVDSQVTMMFWYRQQPGQSLTLIATANQGSEATYESGFVIDKFPISRPNLTFSTLTVSNMSPEDSSIYLCSVVKGNYGYTFGSGTRLTVV.

This chain connects TRBV20-1 to TRBJ2-5; D not resolved. V lost 3 bases and J 2 bases, leaving 4 bases between the germline ends. CDR1 and CDR2 (germline): DFQATT, SNEGSKA (reference sequence). The CDR3 runs 11 residues. The CDR3 nucleotides are TGCAGTGCTAGCTATCAAGAGACCCAGTACTTC. It codes for CSASYQETQYF.

This chain joins TRBV9 and TRBJ1-1; no reliable D call. CDR3 size: 14 residues. The V gene lost 0 bases and the J gene lost 1 base, with 7 bases spanning the gap. Germline V gene sequence: CDR1 SGDLS, CDR2 YYNGEE. DNA of the CDR3: TGTGCCAGCAGCGTAGTGGGCAAGAACACTGAAGCTTTCTTT. This sequence encodes CASSVVGKNTEAFF.

This clone was observed a handful of times. The gene calls are TRBV2 and TRBJ1-2; 10 nucleotides agree with TRBD1. CDR3 size: 14 residues. Germline CDR1 and CDR2: SNHLY and FYNNEI. V shed 6 bases and J 2 bases; nucleotides not matched to a gene: 3. The CDR3 spells CASRGDRGNYGYTF. The DNA of the CDR3 is TGTGCCAGCAGGGGGGACAGGGGCAACTATGGCTACACCTTC.

The CDR3 here is CATSRTGEDVGELFF. CDR3 coding DNA: TGTGCCACCAGCAGGACAGGGGAAGATGTCGGGGAGCTGTTTTTT. V gene TRBV15 combines with J gene TRBJ2-2; TRBD1 matches 8 bases. Germline V gene sequence: CDR1 LNHNV, CDR2 YYDKDF (reference sequence). The junction had 7 bases not matched to a gene; V was cut back by 3 bases and J by 7 bases. The CDR3 sequence is 15 residues long.

The rearrangement joins TRBV5-1 to TRBJ1-2, with unresolved D. The CDR3 extends over 14 amino acids. V lost 0 bases to trimming and J lost 7 bases, with 13 bases between them. Germline loops: CDR1 SGHRS, CDR2 YFSETQ. The CDR3 region is CASSLAAGHSGYTF. The CDR3 nucleotides are TGCGCCAGCAGCTTGGCCGCAGGTCACTCTGGCTACACCTTC.

The CDR3 protein is CASSQEDWETQYF. The CDR3 region has the DNA TGCGCCAGCAGCCAAGAGGATTGGGAGACCCAGTACTTC. The genes are TRBV4-1 and TRBJ2-5; D is undetermined. CDR3 length equals 13 residues. Germline CDR1 MGHRA, CDR2 YSYEKL. Trimming shortened V by 0 bases and J by 5 bases, and 7 bases separated the two germline ends.

This chain uses TRBV20-1 with TRBJ1-1; 10 bases align to TRBD1. The germline gives CDR1 DFQATT, CDR2 SNEGSKA (reference sequence). Losses at the gene ends were 8 bases for V and 11 bases for J; bases not matched to a gene: 8. The CDR3 is made up of 11 amino acids. The CDR3 region is CSSGQGDSAFF. CDR3 nucleotide sequence: TGCAGTTCAGGACAGGGGGATTCGGCTTTCTTT.

The rearrangement uses TRBV25-1 and TRBJ1-6; D is ambiguous. Looked up from germline, CDR1 is MGHDK and CDR2 is SYGVNS. The CDR3 runs 17 residues. V dropped 6 bases and J dropped 0 bases, with 15 bases sitting between them. CDR3 sequence reads: CASSPLSTSSYNSPLHF. CDR3 bases: TGTGCCAGCAGCCCTTTATCTACGAGCTCCTATAATTCACCCCTCCACTTT.

The J gene is TRBJ1-1, the V gene TRBV6-5; 9 bases fit TRBD1. The CDR3 has 13 residues. Trimming took 7 bases from V and 9 from J; bases not matched to a gene: 9. The germline CDR1 and CDR2 sequences are MNHEY and SVGAGI. Here the CDR3 reads CASTKAGTGKAFF. DNA of the CDR3: TGTGCCAGCACCAAGGCCGGGACAGGGAAAGCTTTCTTT.

As concerns this clone: Germline and junction disagree at one end, which may indicate a read error. This chain links TRBV6-5 with TRBJ1-4; D gene uncertain. The CDR3 spans 12 residues. The germline V gene has CDR1 MNHEY and CDR2 SVGAGI. The CDR3 region is CASSYGNGLWVF. The CDR3 region has the DNA TGTGCCAGCAGTTACGGTAATGGATTGTGGGTTTTT.